This paragraph reports one T cell receptor beta chain. The record originates from a study of cytomegalovirus exposure and HLA in healthy donors. PCR involved 60 Vbeta and 13 Jbeta primers. Clones were sequenced by immunoSEQ multiplex PCR, and TCRdb holds only the in-frame ones, with some missing. The sample data list approximately 68,000 clones. This CDR3 is 15 amino acids long. CDR1 and CDR2 from the germline V gene are LGHNA and YNFKEQ. With V trimmed by 1 base and J by 5 bases, 6 bases remained unmatched. The chain links TRBV4-2 to TRBJ2-5; 8 bases map to TRBD2. Sequencing was carried out using PBMCs. This clonotype was obtained from a female donor in good health and CMV-seropositive. This chain's CDR3 is CASSQAGGMRETQYF. In nucleotides, the CDR3 is TGTGCCAGCAGCCAAGCGGGAGGGATGAGGGAGACCCAGTACTTC.